This T cell receptor beta chain was recovered during a study of technical replicates of blood from several donors. The protocol was immunoSEQ multiplex PCR, while the TCRdb copy is restricted to in-frame clones and leaves out a portion. The sample has 85,000 to 95,000 clones; 90% to 97% are singletons. This receptor was obtained from a human donor in good health. Specimen: T cells isolated from PBMCs.

CDR3 sequence reads: CASSISGRALADTQYF. Here the CDR3 DNA reads TGTGCCAGTAGTATAAGCGGGAGGGCCCTCGCAGATACGCAGTATTTT. The chain uses TRBV19 and TRBJ2-3; 10 positions agree with TRBD2. Per the germline V gene, CDR1 is LNHDA and CDR2 is SQIVND (reference sequence). The CDR3 totals 16 residues. V gave up 2 bases and J gave up 4 bases; unmatched junction bases: 6.